A selection of T cell receptor beta chains follows, all from one sample in a study of T cells after posttransplantation cyclophosphamide. Here immunoSEQ multiplex PCR was the method, and the copy in TCRdb shows in-frame clones only, minus some. The sample is made up of about 40,000 clones, none counted only once. Input material: PBMCs. The receptors derive from a woman aged 45 to 65 in good health and a related stem cell transplant donor. CDR3s leave out the opening cysteine and the closing phenylalanine or tryptophan. The order of the fields is V gene, CDR3 protein.

v_call: TRBV5-1; cdr3_aa: ASSLEEASSNQPQH
v_call: TRBV30; cdr3_aa: AWTYPGQEKYGNTIY
v_call: TRBV5-1; cdr3_aa: ASSLWTGYNNEQF
v_call: TRBV5-6; cdr3_aa: ASSLLGTAYEQY
v_call: TRBV10-2; cdr3_aa: ASSSTRTSGTDTQY
v_call: TRBV7-6; cdr3_aa: ASSPAGTGPFGEQF
v_call: TRBV19; cdr3_aa: ASRGGTGRKLF
v_call: TRBV12-5; cdr3_aa: ASGFSTTYNEQF
v_call: TRBV13; cdr3_aa: ASILTTTGADYNEQF
v_call: TRBV18; cdr3_aa: ATSEGTGGEQY
v_call: TRBV10-3; cdr3_aa: AISPDRGNQPQH
v_call: TRBV6-6; cdr3_aa: ASRPGREKLF
v_call: TRBV7-3; cdr3_aa: ASSLTIGAGQGTNYGYT
v_call: TRBV27; cdr3_aa: ASSSMISTTGYT
v_call: TRBV5-1; cdr3_aa: ASSLKLAGGLPDTQY
v_call: TRBV2; cdr3_aa: ASSGGASSSYNEQF
v_call: TRBV7-9; cdr3_aa: ASSRRQGYNEQF
v_call: TRBV30; cdr3_aa: AWSDWASSGNTIY
v_call: TRBV5-1; cdr3_aa: ASRSQGANEKLF
v_call: TRBV19; cdr3_aa: ASIGTRIKAGANVLT
v_call: TRBV27; cdr3_aa: ASSSLDRSYVVLT
v_call: TRBV30; cdr3_aa: AWKGAAGGGQPQH
v_call: TRBV28; cdr3_aa: ASSLFGQGAGQPQH
v_call: TRBV27; cdr3_aa: ASKKGLAENIQY
v_call: TRBV7-2; cdr3_aa: ASRGGGGGSEAF
v_call: TRBV27; cdr3_aa: ASSLKAGLNTEAF
v_call: TRBV25-1; cdr3_aa: ASSAQGKQY
v_call: TRBV11-3; cdr3_aa: ASSPQGANTGELF
v_call: TRBV28; cdr3_aa: ASISQGPGGYT
v_call: TRBV29-1; cdr3_aa: SVARNTEAF
v_call: TRBV18; cdr3_aa: ASSPQGADTEAF
v_call: TRBV5-1; cdr3_aa: ASSPRQGVRTGELF
v_call: TRBV29-1; cdr3_aa: SAGQTYEQY
v_call: TRBV6-1; cdr3_aa: ASSESVAGRRTEAF
v_call: TRBV9; cdr3_aa: ASSVGTSSTDTQY
v_call: TRBV7-9; cdr3_aa: ASRTQASYNEQF
v_call: TRBV7-3; cdr3_aa: ASSPKGGRDSSYNEQF
v_call: TRBV7-9; cdr3_aa: ASSLAGGNEQF
v_call: TRBV18; cdr3_aa: ASSPSGPMSTDTQY
v_call: TRBV5-8; cdr3_aa: ASSSRRTDYEQY
v_call: TRBV27; cdr3_aa: ASSILLNTGELF
v_call: TRBV6-1; cdr3_aa: ASSGGLAGGPDTQY
v_call: TRBV7-3; cdr3_aa: ASSLMSGGNSPLH
v_call: TRBV7-6; cdr3_aa: ASSPQGRNTEAF
v_call: TRBV28; cdr3_aa: ASSLRGRSLTGD
v_call: TRBV4-3; cdr3_aa: ASSQEVDSYNEQF
v_call: TRBV30; cdr3_aa: AWSGATELAGTKSTDTQY
v_call: TRBV28; cdr3_aa: ASSPGTSSYNEQF
v_call: TRBV25-1; cdr3_aa: ASSEKEGQGTNYGYT
v_call: TRBV5-1; cdr3_aa: ASRFGLQSSYEQY
v_call: TRBV7-9; cdr3_aa: ASSFARDMGYEQY